The sequence of this TCR beta chain was determined in a study of vaccination and CD4 T cells after COVID-19. Overall study context: A positive SARS-CoV-2 nasal swab PCR result was recorded for each convalescent patient; about 9 were mild and one severe. It was a median around 100 days after diagnosis, with a range of 35 to 161, that post-COVID samples were drawn. Overall study findings and caveats: The authors identified 304 of 307 vaccine-specific clones in convalescent patients as spike mono-reactive.

This sample's treatment: approximately nine-day PBMC culture with coronavirus spike peptide pools or control peptides (ViraFEST assay). Trimming cost V 7 bases and J 6 bases, with 13 bases left between them. CDR1 and CDR2 from the germline V gene are DFQATT and SNEGSKA (reference sequence). The CDR3 has 12 amino acids. Concerning this clonotype: As yet, its antigen is unknown.

Sequencing of the DNA from cultured CD4+ T cells was carried out with the Oncomine TCR Beta short-read assay. TCRdb itself ran the PCR reads through MiXCR, one entry per CDR3 protein. There are more than 9,000 distinct CDR3 sequences in the sample; approximately 58% occur only once, and around 8% lies in the top ten. The specimen sequenced was CD4+ T cells from blood, cultured in vitro. This chain joins TRBV20-1 and TRBJ2-1; D is undetermined. The sequence was obtained from a human donor who had recovered from COVID-19. CDR3 amino acids: CSVSGPLNEQFF. The CDR3 DNA sequence: TGCAGTGTATCCGGACCCCTCAATGAGCAGTTCTTC.